One and the same sample provided the 16 T cell receptor beta chains below, sequenced in a study of T cell responses to AZD1222 COVID-19 vaccine. Sequencing was performed with immunoSEQ multiplex PCR; in TCRdb, only in-frame clones are kept and a portion is missing. The sample records more than 95,000 clones, around 92% being singletons. The material was peripheral blood, obtained on day 0 of AZD1222 vaccination. The source is an adult in good health.

The genes are TRBV2 and TRBJ1-5, with D unclear. CDR3 size: 14 residues. Germline values: CDR1 SNHLY, CDR2 FYNNEI. V gave up 4 bases and J gave up 0 bases, with 7 bases separating them. The DNA of the CDR3 is TGTGCCAGCAGTGTTGAGAATAGCAATCAGCCCCAGCATTTT. Amino acid sequence: CASSVENSNQPQHF.

The genes are TRBV14 and TRBJ2-7, with D perhaps TRBD2 (5 bases). Germline CDR1 SGHDN, CDR2 FVKESK. V dropped 4 bases and J dropped 5 bases, with 15 bases sitting between them. This CDR3 region has 14 residues. The CDR3 sequence: CASSLKPGIDEQYF. In DNA form, the CDR3 reads TGTGCCAGCAGCCTAAAACCCGGGATCGACGAGCAGTACTTC.

V gene TRBV9 combines with J gene TRBJ2-3; 7 nucleotides align to TRBD1. The CDR3 consists of 17 residues. Germline V gene data show CDR1 as SGDLS and CDR2 as YYNGEE. J gave up 7 bases and V 3 bases, and 17 bases lay outside the gene matches. CDR3 bases: TGTGCCAGCAGCGCAGCCACAACAGGGGTTCAGCATAATACGCAGTATTTT. Translation: CASSAATTGVQHNTQYF.

The chain links TRBV7-7 to TRBJ2-1; D gene unclear. Trimming took off 5 bases at V and 6 bases at J, with 11 bases between the two ends. Germline values: CDR1 SSHAT, CDR2 FNYEAQ (reference sequence). The CDR3 extends over 13 amino acids. In DNA form, the CDR3 reads TGTGCCAGCAGCCCGAGTCAGTTCAATGAGCAGTTCTTC. It codes for CASSPSQFNEQFF.

The J gene is TRBJ2-7, the V gene TRBV27; 13 bases line up with TRBD2. J lost 5 bases, V lost 3 bases, and 10 bases had no gene match. From germline, CDR1 is MNHEY and CDR2 SMNVEV (reference sequence). The CDR3 is 17 amino acids. CDR3: CASSLPGLAGVPHEQYF. The CDR3 DNA is TGTGCCAGCAGTTTGCCCGGACTAGCGGGAGTTCCCCACGAGCAGTACTTC.

The chain carries TRBV5-5 and TRBJ2-3; 16 positions agree with TRBD2. This CDR3 has 18 amino acids. Germline-derived CDR1 and CDR2 are SGHKS and YYEKEE (reference sequence). The V gene end was trimmed by 1 base and the J gene end by 5 bases; junction bases not matched to a gene: 7. CDR3 region: CASSLISGTSGRVDTQYF. The CDR3 nucleotides are TGTGCCAGCAGCTTGATCTCCGGGACTAGCGGGAGGGTAGATACGCAGTATTTT.

The gene calls are TRBV27 and TRBJ2-7; D is possibly TRBD1 (5 bases). Trimming shortened V by 3 bases and J by 3 bases, and 9 bases separated the two germline ends. The CDR3 sequence is 13 residues long. Germline V gene lookup returns CDR1 MNHEY and CDR2 SMNVEV (reference sequence). The CDR3 spells CASSFSRDYEQYF. CDR3 coding DNA: TGTGCCAGCAGTTTTTCCAGGGACTACGAGCAGTACTTC.

CDR3 sequence (DNA): TGTGCCAGCAGTTATACCCCGAACTCCTACGAGCAGTACTTC. Residues: CASSYTPNSYEQYF. The genes are TRBV6-5 and TRBJ2-7; D is uncertain. The germline CDR1 and CDR2 sequences are MNHEY and SVGAGI. The CDR3 is 14 amino acids. The ends were cut back, 3 bases at V and 0 bases at J, with 9 bases in the middle.

The chain couples TRBV28 to TRBJ2-2, with D maybe TRBD2 (5 bases). CDR1 and CDR2 (germline): MDHEN, SYDVKM. V was pared by 6 bases and J by 4 bases, with 15 bases between. There are 15 residues in the CDR3. In DNA form, the CDR3 reads TGTGCCAGCAGCCGGACGGGGTTGGGCACCGGGGAGCTGTTTTTT. Protein sequence: CASSRTGLGTGELFF.

The V and J genes are TRBV2 and TRBJ2-1; D is perhaps TRBD2 (6 bases). Trimming shortened V by 4 bases and J by 1 base, and 11 bases separated the two germline ends. Germline lookup yields CDR1 SNHLY and CDR2 FYNNEI. The CDR3 length is 15 residues. CDR3 in DNA: TGTGCCAGCAGTGTGGGTCTAGCGTCCTACAATGAGCAGTTCTTC. It specifies CASSVGLASYNEQFF.

The chain combines TRBV13 with TRBJ1-4; no clear D. V was pared by 6 bases and J by 5 bases, with 13 bases between. From germline, CDR1 is PRHDT and CDR2 FYEKMQ (reference sequence). The CDR3 sequence is 14 residues long. Here the CDR3 reads CASRQAMRNEKLFF. The CDR3 DNA follows: TGTGCCAGCAGGCAAGCTATGAGGAATGAAAAACTGTTTTTT.

This clone was detected ten times or more. The gene calls are TRBV6-4 and TRBJ2-3; 7 positions match TRBD2. The CDR3 has 16 residues. Losses at the gene ends were 0 bases for V and 1 base for J; bases not matched to a gene: 4. Per germline, CDR1 MRHNA and CDR2 SNTAGT. The CDR3 reads CASSDSASGGTDTQYF. CDR3 DNA: TGTGCCAGCAGTGACTCGGCTAGCGGAGGCACAGATACGCAGTATTTT.

The V gene is TRBV7-8, the J gene TRBJ2-7, with a weak D call TRBD1 (5 bases). This CDR3 spans 11 amino acids. The V and J ends lost 8 bases and 7 bases respectively, with 12 bases between them. Germline values: CDR1 SGHVS, CDR2 FQNEAQ. The CDR3 loop reads CASRVGQEQYF. The CDR3 nucleotides read TGTGCCAGCCGGGTGGGGCAGGAGCAGTACTTC. The variable domain in full, completed from reference TRBV7-8 and TRBJ2-7, reads GAGVSQSPRYKVAKRGQDVALRCDPISGHVSLFWYQQALGQGPEFLTYFQNEAQLDKSGLPSDRFFAERPEGSVSTLKIQRTQQEDSAVYLCASRVGQEQYFGPGTRLTVT.

This clone was found once. This rearrangement joins TRBV28 to TRBJ1-5; D is unclear. CDR1 is MDHEN and CDR2 is SYDVKM in the germline V gene. The CDR3 spans 11 residues. The V gene lost 6 bases and the J gene lost 5 bases, with 5 bases spanning the gap. The CDR3 sequence: CASSADQPQHF. CDR3 sequence (DNA): TGTGCCAGCAGCGCCGATCAGCCCCAGCATTTT. Combining the CDR3 with reference TRBV28 and TRBJ1-5 gives the whole variable domain DVKVTQSSRYLVKRTGEKVFLECVQDMDHENMFWYRQDPGLGLRLIYFSYDVKMKEKGDIPEGYSVSREKKERFSLILESASTNQTSMYLCASSADQPQHFGDGTRLSIL.

The V and J genes are TRBV3-1 (or the pseudogene TRBV3-2) and TRBJ1-1, with D tentatively TRBD1 (5 bases). Germline CDR1 is LGHDT and CDR2 is YNNKEL (reference sequence). This CDR3 region has 13 residues. V dropped 4 bases and J dropped 3 bases, with 9 bases sitting between them. The CDR3 DNA sequence: TGTGCCAGCAGCCTGATGGGGCACACTGAAGCTTTCTTT. Encoded protein: CASSLMGHTEAFF.

J is TRBJ2-7 and V is TRBV9; D perhaps matches TRBD1 (6 bases). Trimming removed 3 bases from V and 3 bases from J, with 16 bases in between. The CDR3 totals 15 residues. Germline CDR1 and CDR2: SGDLS and YYNGEE. The CDR3 loop reads CASSATAGARYEQYF. The CDR3 coding sequence is TGTGCCAGCAGCGCTACAGCAGGGGCGCGCTACGAGCAGTACTTC.